This T cell receptor beta chain is from a study of blood T cells in healthy people across ages (dated by TCRdb to 2015 to 2017). Context from the whole study: In model experiments, template switching captured about one uniquely barcoded TCR beta cDNA molecule for every two T cells. Age-related changes in TCR beta repertoire diversity were measured in the study by deep sequencing normalized with unique cDNA molecular identifiers. The study analyzed two additional independent replicas of 1 million unique cDNA reads from the same blood draw for two donors, one aged 18 to 29 and one aged 80 or older. Donors were grouped into four age groups: young (average roughly 15 years), middle-aged (about 40), aged (about 60) and long-lived (around 80). To avoid experimental bias, donors of different ages were distributed randomly across sequencing lanes. The research as a whole found: The percentage of naive T cells measured by flow cytometry correlated strongly with observed TCR beta diversity. Bulk unsorted PBMC profiling prevented conclusive comparison of naive and antigen-experienced compartments. Estimates of total diversity based on one million sequenced T cells were considered lower bounds and underestimates. Compared with the aged group, more naive CD4+ T cells, fewer expanded clones and increased TCR diversity were shown by the long-lived group, suggesting age selection. Observed TCR beta diversity per million T cells fell roughly linearly with age, and a significant reduction was already apparent by age around 39. Because donor CMV infection status was unknown, age-related changes in expanded clonotypes were potentially confounded.

Library prep was done by 5' RACE. The data were produced on an Illumina HiSeq 2500. A second PCR of roughly 6 to 11 cycles was performed with a sample-barcoded 5' primer and a J-beta primer mix. A template-switch 5' adaptor carrying 12 random nucleotides introduced a unique molecular identifier onto each TCR beta cDNA molecule. Each sample yielded at least 3 million CDR3-containing paired-end reads. All of the RNA was converted into first-strand cDNA using the Mint cDNA synthesis kit, with a TRBC-specific oligonucleotide serving as the primer. After uracil-DNA glycosylase treatment, a first 18-cycle PCR used universal primers M1SS and BC2_uni_R on all cDNA. In the original analysis: For normalization, 1 million high-quality reads, each with a distinct molecular identifier, were randomly selected from each sample. Instead of being binned into consensus sequences, reads that shared molecular identifiers were thrown out. CDR3 identification, clonotype clustering and error correction used MiTCR with a Q25 quality threshold and the strictest error-elimination algorithm. A nonparametric unseen species model with Euler transformation was used to estimate a lower bound on total TCR beta diversity. The public reads were reanalyzed by TCRdb: fastp trimming at Q25, MiXCR alignment, in-frame beta chains only. For every CDR3 protein sequence, its rows merge into one entry that carries the most common genes and DNA. TCRdb assigned the V and J calls; the authors' analysis was not used. Here the sample has 1.5 million to 2 million distinct CDR3 sequences; about 50% occur a single time. Jointly, the top ten make up 2% to 2.5% of the sample.

The 40 or so donors, aged about 6 to 95 years, were systemically healthy Caucasian individuals from Russia. Approximately 10 milliliters of peripheral blood were collected from each donor into EDTA-treated Vacutainer tubes. PBMCs were isolated by Ficoll-Paque density-gradient centrifugation, with at least 7 million obtained per sample. Trizol reagent was used to extract total RNA from the PBMCs, yielding at least 5.5 micrograms per sample. For every donor, an aliquot of PBMCs went through flow cytometry to measure the percentages of naive CD45RAhigh/CD27high T cells. Details on this clonotype: Its antigen remains unidentified. No base-level quality is on record; no much larger clone is a single base apart.

The sequenced material came from blood. This receptor was obtained from a woman aged 40 to 50 in good health.

The DNA sequence reads TGTGCCAGTAGTGTCCTGCGGGAGGTCCCCGACAATGAGCAGTTCTTC. Its translation reads: CASSVLREVPDNEQFF. The rearrangement combines TRBV19 with TRBJ2-1, with TRBD2 identical over 8 junction bases. Counted from cysteine to phenylalanine, this CDR3 has 16 amino acids. Left in the record is the CDR3 DNA by itself, 48 bases read in frame from the first base. The germline V gene (reference sequence) yields LNHDA for CDR1 and SQIVND for CDR2. V trim: 5 bases; J trim: 5 bases; unmatched bases: 11.